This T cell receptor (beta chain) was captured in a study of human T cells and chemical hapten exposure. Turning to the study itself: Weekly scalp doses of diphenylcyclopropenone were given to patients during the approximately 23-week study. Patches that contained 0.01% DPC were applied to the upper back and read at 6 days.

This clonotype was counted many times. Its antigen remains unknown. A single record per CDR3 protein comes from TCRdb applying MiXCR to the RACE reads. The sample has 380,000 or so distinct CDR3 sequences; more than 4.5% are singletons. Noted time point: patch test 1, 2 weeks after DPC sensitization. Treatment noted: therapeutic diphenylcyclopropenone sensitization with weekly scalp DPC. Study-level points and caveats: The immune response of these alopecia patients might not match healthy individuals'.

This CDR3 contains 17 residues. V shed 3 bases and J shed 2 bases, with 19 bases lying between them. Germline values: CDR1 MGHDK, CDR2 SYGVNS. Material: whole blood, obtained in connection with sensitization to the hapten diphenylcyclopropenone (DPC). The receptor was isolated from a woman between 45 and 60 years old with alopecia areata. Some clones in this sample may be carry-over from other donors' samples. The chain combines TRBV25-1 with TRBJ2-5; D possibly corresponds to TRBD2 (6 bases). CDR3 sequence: CASSEWSSGRRQETQYF. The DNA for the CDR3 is TGTGCCAGCAGTGAGTGGTCGAGCGGGCGTCGTCAAGAGACCCAGTACTTC.